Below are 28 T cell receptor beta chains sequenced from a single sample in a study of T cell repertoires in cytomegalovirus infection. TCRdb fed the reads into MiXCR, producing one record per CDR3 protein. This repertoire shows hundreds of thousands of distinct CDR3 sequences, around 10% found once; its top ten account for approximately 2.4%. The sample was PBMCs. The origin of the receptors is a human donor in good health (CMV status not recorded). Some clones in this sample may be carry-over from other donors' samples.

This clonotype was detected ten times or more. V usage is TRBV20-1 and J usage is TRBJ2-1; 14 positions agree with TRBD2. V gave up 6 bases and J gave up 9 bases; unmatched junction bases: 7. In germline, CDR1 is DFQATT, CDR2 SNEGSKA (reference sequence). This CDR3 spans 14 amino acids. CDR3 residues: CSALTSGGGGEQFF. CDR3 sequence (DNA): TGCAGTGCCCTGACTAGCGGGGGGGGCGGTGAGCAGTTCTTC.

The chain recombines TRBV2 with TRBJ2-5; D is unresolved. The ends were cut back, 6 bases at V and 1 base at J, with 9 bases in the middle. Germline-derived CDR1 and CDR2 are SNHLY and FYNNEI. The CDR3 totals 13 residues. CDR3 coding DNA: TGTGCCAGCAGGTTTCTGGCCCAAGAGACCCAGTACTTC. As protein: CASRFLAQETQYF.

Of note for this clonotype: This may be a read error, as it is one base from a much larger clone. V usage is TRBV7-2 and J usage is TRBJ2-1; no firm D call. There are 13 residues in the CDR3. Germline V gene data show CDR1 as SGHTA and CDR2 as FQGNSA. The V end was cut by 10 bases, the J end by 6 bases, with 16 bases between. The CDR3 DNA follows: TGTGCCATCCGTCAGTTGGGCTTCAATGAGCAGTTCTTC. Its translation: CAIRQLGFNEQFF.

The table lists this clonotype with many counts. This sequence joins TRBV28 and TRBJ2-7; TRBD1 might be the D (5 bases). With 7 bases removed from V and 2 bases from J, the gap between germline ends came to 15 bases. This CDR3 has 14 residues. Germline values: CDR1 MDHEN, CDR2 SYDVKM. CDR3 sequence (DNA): TGTGCCAGCAAGACAGCCAACCCTCCCTACGAGCAGTACGTC. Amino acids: CASKTANPPYEQYV.

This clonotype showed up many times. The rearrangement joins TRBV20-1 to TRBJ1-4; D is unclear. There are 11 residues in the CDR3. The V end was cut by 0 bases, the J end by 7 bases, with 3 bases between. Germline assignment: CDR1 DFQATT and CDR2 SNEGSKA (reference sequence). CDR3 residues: CSARDGEKLFF. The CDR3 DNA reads TGCAGTGCTAGAGATGGTGAAAAACTGTTTTTT.

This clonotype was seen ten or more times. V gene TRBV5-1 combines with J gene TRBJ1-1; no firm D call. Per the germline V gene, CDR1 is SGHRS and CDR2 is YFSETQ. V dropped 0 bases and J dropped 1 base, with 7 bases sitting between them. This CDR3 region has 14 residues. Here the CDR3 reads CASSLAPANTEAFF. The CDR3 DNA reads TGCGCCAGCAGCTTGGCCCCGGCGAACACTGAAGCTTTCTTT.

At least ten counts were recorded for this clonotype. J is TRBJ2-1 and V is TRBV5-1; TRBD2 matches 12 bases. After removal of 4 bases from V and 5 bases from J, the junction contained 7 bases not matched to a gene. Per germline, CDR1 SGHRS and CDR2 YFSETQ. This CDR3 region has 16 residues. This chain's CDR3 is CASSPTLAGGNNEQFF. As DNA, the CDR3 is TGCGCCAGCAGCCCGACACTAGCGGGGGGAAACAATGAGCAGTTCTTC.

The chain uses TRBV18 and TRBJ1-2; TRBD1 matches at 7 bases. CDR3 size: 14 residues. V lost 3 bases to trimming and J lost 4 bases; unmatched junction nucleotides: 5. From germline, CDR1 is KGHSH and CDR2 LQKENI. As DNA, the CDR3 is TGTGCCAGCTCACCGGACAGGACTACCTATGGCTACACCTTC. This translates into CASSPDRTTYGYTF.

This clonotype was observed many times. CDR3 protein: CASSASGRTDTQYF. CDR3 nucleotides: TGCGCCAGCAGCGCTAGCGGGCGCACAGATACGCAGTATTTT. V gene TRBV5-1 combines with J gene TRBJ2-3, with 8 bases matching TRBD2. The CDR3 extends over 14 amino acids. V was pared by 4 bases and J by 1 base, with 2 bases of the junction left unmatched. Germline values: CDR1 SGHRS, CDR2 YFSETQ.

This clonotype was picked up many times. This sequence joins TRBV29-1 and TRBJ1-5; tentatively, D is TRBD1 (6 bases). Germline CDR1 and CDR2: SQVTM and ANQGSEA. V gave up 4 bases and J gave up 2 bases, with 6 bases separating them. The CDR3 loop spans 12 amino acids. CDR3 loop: CSVGTGNQPQHF. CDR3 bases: TGCAGCGTTGGGACAGGCAATCAGCCCCAGCATTTT. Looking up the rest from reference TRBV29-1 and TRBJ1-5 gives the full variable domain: SAVISQKPSRDICQRGTSLTIQCQVDSQVTMMFWYRQQPGQSLTLIATANQGSEATYESGFVIDKFPISRPNLTFSTLTVSNMSPEDSSIYLCSVGTGNQPQHFGDGTRLSIL.

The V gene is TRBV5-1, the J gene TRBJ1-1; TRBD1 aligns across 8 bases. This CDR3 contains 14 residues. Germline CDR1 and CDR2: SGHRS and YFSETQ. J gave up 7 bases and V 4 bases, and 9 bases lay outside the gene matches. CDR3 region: CASSPTGQGLEAFF. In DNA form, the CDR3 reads TGCGCCAGCAGCCCAACCGGACAGGGCCTTGAAGCTTTCTTT.

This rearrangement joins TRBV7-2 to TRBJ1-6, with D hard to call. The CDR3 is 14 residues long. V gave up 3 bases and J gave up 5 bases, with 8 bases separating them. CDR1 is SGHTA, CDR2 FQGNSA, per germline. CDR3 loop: CASSLGSDNSPLHF. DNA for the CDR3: TGTGCCAGCAGCTTGGGTAGCGATAATTCACCCCTCCACTTT.

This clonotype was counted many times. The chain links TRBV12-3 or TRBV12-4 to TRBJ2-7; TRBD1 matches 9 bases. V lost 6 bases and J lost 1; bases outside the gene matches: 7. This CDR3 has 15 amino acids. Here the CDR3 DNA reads TGTGCCAGCAGCCCCACTGGACAGGGGTCCTACGAGCAGTACTTC. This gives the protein CASSPTGQGSYEQYF.

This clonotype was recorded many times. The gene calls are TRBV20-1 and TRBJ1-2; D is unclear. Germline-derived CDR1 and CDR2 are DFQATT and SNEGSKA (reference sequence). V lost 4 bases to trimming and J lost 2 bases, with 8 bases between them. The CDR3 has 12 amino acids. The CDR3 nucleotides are TGCAGTGCTACCATTCAGAACTATGGCTACACCTTC. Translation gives CSATIQNYGYTF.

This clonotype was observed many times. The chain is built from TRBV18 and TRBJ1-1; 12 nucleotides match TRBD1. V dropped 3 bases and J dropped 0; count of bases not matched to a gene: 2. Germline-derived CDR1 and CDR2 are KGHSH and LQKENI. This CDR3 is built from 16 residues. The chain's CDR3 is CASSPGQGAMNTEAFF. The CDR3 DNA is TGTGCCAGCTCACCGGGACAGGGGGCTATGAACACTGAAGCTTTCTTT.

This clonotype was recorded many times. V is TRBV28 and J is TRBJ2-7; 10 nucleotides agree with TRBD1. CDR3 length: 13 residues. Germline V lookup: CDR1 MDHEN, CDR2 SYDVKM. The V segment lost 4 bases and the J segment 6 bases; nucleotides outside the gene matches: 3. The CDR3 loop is CASSSGTGAEQYV. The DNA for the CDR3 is TGTGCCAGCAGTTCCGGGACAGGGGCCGAGCAGTACGTC.

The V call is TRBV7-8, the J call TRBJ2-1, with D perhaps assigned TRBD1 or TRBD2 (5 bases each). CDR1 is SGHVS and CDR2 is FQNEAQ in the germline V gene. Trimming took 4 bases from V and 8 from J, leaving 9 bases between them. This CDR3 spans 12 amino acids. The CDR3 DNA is TGTGCCAGCAGCTCCGGGACGGATGAGCAGTTCTTC. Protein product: CASSSGTDEQFF.

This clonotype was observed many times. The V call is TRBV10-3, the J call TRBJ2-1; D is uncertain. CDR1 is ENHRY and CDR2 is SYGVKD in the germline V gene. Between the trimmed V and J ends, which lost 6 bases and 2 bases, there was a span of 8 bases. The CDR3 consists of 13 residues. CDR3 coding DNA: TGTGCCATCAGACTGACACCCTACAATGAGCAGTTCTTC. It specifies CAIRLTPYNEQFF.

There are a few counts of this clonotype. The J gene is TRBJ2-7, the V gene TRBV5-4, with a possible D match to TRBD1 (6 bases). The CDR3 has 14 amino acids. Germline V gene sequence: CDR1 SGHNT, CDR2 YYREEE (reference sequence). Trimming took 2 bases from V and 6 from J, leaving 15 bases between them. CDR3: CASSFYRAGGEQYF. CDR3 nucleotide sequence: TGTGCCAGCAGCTTTTACAGGGCCGGCGGCGAGCAGTACTTC.

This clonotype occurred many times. Here the CDR3 DNA reads TGCAGCGTTGTGGGGCCCGGGGGGGAGCTGTTTTTT. It translates to CSVVGPGGELFF. The V call is TRBV29-1, the J call TRBJ2-2; possible D gene TRBD1, 5 bases. This CDR3 comprises 12 residues. The germline CDR1 and CDR2 sequences are SQVTM and ANQGSEA. With 4 bases removed from V and 8 bases from J, the gap between germline ends came to 11 bases.

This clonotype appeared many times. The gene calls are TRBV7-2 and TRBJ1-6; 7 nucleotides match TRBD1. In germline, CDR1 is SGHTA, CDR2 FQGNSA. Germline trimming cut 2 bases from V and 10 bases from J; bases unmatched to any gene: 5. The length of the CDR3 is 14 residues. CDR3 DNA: TGTGCCAGCAGCTTACAACAGGGGTCCTCACCCCTCCACTTT. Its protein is CASSLQQGSSPLHF. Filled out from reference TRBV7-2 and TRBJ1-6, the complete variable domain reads GAGVSQSPSNKVTEKGKDVELRCDPISGHTALYWYRQSLGQGLEFLIYFQGNSAPDKSGLPSDRFSAERTGGSVSTLTIQRTQQEDSAVYLCASSLQQGSSPLHFGNGTRLTVT.

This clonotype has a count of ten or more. CDR3 sequence (DNA): TGTGCCAGCAGGAGACGGGGGAGCACTGAAGCTTTCTTT. It specifies CASRRRGSTEAFF. The chain is built from TRBV7-8 and TRBJ1-1; D perhaps matches TRBD1 (5 bases). This CDR3 comprises 13 residues. Trimming pared 6 bases from V and 4 bases from J, leaving 12 bases between. In germline, CDR1 is SGHVS, CDR2 FQNEAQ. The full variable domain, its missing parts supplied by reference TRBV7-8 and TRBJ1-1, is GAGVSQSPRYKVAKRGQDVALRCDPISGHVSLFWYQQALGQGPEFLTYFQNEAQLDKSGLPSDRFFAERPEGSVSTLKIQRTQQEDSAVYLCASRRRGSTEAFFGQGTRLTVV.

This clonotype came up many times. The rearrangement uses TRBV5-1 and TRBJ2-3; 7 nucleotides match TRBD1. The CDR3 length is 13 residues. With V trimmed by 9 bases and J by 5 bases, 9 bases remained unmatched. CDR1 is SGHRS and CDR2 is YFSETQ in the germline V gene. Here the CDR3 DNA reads TGCGCCACAGCGACAGGGTTCCAAGATACGCAGTATTTT. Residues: CATATGFQDTQYF. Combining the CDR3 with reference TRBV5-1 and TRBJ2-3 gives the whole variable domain KAGVTQTPRYLIKTRGQQVTLSCSPISGHRSVSWYQQTPGQGLQFLFEYFSETQRNKGNFPGRFSGRQFSNSRSEMNVSTLELGDSALYLCATATGFQDTQYFGPGTRLTVL.

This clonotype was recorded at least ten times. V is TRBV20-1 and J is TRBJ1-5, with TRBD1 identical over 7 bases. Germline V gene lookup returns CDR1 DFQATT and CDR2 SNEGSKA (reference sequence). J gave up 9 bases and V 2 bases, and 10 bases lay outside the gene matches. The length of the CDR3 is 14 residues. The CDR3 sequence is CSARRGDSQGPQHF. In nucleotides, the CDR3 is TGCAGTGCTAGAAGGGGGGACAGCCAGGGGCCCCAGCATTTT.

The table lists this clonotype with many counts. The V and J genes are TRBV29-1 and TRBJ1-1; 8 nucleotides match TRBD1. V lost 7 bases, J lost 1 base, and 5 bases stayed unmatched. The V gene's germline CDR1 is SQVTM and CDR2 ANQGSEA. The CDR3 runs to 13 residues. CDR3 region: CSARTGRNTEAFF. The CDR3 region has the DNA TGCAGCGCACGGACAGGGAGGAACACTGAAGCTTTCTTT. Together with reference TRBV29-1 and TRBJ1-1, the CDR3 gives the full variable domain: SAVISQKPSRDICQRGTSLTIQCQVDSQVTMMFWYRQQPGQSLTLIATANQGSEATYESGFVIDKFPISRPNLTFSTLTVSNMSPEDSSIYLCSARTGRNTEAFFGQGTRLTVV.

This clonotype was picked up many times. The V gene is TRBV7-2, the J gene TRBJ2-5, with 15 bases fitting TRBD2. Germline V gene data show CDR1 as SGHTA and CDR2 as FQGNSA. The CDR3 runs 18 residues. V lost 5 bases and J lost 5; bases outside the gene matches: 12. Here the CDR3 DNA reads TGTGCCAGCAGCAGGACTAGCGGGGGGGCCAGAGTGATGGAGACCCAGTACTTC. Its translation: CASSRTSGGARVMETQYF.

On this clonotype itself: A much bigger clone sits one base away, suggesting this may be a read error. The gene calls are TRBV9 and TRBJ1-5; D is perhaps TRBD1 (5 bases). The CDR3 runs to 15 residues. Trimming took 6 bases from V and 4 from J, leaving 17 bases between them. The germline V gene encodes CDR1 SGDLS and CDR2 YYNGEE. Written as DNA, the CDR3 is TGTGCCAGCAACGCAACGAGTGACAGAAATCAGCCCCAGCATTTT. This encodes CASNATSDRNQPQHF.

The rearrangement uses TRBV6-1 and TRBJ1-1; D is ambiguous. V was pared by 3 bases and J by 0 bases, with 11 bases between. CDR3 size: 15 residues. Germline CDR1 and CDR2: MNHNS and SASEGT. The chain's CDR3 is CASSDWGKMNTEAFF. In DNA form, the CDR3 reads TGTGCCAGCAGTGATTGGGGAAAAATGAACACTGAAGCTTTCTTT.